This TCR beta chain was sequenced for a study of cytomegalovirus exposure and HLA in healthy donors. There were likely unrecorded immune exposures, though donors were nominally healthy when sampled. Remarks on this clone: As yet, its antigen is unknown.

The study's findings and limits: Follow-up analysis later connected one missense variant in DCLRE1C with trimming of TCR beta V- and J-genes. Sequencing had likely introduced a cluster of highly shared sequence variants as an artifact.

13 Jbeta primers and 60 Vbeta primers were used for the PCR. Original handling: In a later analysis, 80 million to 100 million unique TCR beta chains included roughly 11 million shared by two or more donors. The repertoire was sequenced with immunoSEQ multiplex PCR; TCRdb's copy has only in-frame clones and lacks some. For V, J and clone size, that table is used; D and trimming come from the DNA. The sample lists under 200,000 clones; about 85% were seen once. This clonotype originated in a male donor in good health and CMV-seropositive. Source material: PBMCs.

CDR3 in DNA: TGTGCCGGCACAAAAACGAGCGGGAGTATTCCGAAAAATGAGCAGTTCTTC. Its protein product is CAGTKTSGSIPKNEQFF. The V gene is TRBV9, the J gene TRBJ2-1, with 8 positions matching TRBD2. In germline, CDR1 is SGDLS, CDR2 YYNGEE. V was pared by 10 bases and J by 7 bases, with 22 bases of the junction left unmatched. The CDR3 is 17 residues long.